This T cell receptor (beta chain) was found in a study of T cell responses to AZD1222 COVID-19 vaccine. Study conclusions and caveats: Spike-specific TCR breadth and depth were elevated following two AZD1222 doses. Donors in the cohort were predominantly white British and more often female, and clonal diversity was possibly underestimated. Across the whole spike, CD4 TCRs peaked at regions 160-218 and 743-854.

Sequencing was performed with immunoSEQ multiplex PCR; in TCRdb, only in-frame clones are kept and a portion is missing. The table includes around 110,000 clones, 90% detected once. Regarding this clone: The target antigen is unknown.

Pooling covered second doses at about 4 or about 12 weeks. Germline-derived CDR1 and CDR2 are LNHDA and SQIVND (reference sequence). CDR3 length: 14 residues. Trimming took 6 bases from V and 9 from J, leaving 15 bases between them. Sequencing used peripheral blood, obtained 28 days after the second AZD1222 dose. The clonotype originates from an adult who received the AZD1222 COVID-19 vaccine. The chain recombines TRBV19 with TRBJ1-6, with D maybe TRBD1 (5 bases). The CDR3 spells CASREGPGVSPLHF. DNA for the CDR3: TGTGCCAGTAGGGAAGGCCCGGGGGTTTCACCCCTCCACTTT.